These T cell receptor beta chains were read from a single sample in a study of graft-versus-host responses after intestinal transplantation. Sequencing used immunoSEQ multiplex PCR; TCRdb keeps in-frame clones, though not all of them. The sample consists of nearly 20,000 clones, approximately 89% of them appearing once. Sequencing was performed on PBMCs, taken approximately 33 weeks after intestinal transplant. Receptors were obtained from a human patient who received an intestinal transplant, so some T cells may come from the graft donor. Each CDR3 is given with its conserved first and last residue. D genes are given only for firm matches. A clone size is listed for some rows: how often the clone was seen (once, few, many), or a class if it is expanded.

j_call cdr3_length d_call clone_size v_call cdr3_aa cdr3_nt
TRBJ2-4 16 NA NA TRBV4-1 CASSQVEGVPKNIQYF TGCGCCAGCAGCCAAGTCGAGGGGGTTCCCAAAAACATTCAGTACTTC
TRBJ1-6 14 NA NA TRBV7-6 CASSNRWGHSPLHF TGTGCCAGCAGCAATAGGTGGGGCCATTCACCCCTCCACTTT
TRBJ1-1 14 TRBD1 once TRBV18 CASSPGDRVLGAFF TGTGCCAGCTCACCAGGGGACAGGGTCCTTGGAGCTTTCTTT
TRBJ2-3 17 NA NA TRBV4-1 CASSQDAPEVATDTQYF TGCGCCAGCAGCCAAGATGCCCCCGAGGTCGCTACAGATACGCAGTATTTT
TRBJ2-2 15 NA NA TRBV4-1 CASSQDRGPRWELFF TGCGCCAGCAGCCAAGACCGGGGGCCACGGTGGGAGCTGTTTTTT
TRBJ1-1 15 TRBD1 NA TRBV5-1 CASSLKDRGQTEAFF TGCGCCAGCAGCTTGAAGGACAGGGGGCAAACTGAAGCTTTCTTT
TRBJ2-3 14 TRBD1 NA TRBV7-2 CASSPRQGTDTQYF TGTGCCAGCAGCCCCCGACAGGGGACAGATACGCAGTATTTT
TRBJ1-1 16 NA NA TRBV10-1 CASSESDSLMNTEAFF TGCGCCAGCAGTGAGTCGGACAGTCTCATGAACACTGAAGCTTTCTTT
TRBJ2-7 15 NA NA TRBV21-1 CASSKANGTPYEQYF TGTGCCAGCAGCAAAGCTAACGGGACCCCCTACGAGCAGTACTTC
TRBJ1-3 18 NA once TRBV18 CASNVSPPGGASGNTIYF TGTGCCAGCAACGTATCTCCTCCTGGGGGGGCCTCTGGAAACACCATATATTTT
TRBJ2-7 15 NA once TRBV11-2 CASSLDNRSRYEQYF TGTGCCAGCAGCTTAGACAACCGGTCCCGCTACGAGCAGTACTTC
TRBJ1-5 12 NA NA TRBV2 CASSEALLPQHF TGTGCCAGCAGTGAAGCGCTTCTGCCCCAGCATTTT
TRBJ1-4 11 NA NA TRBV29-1 CSVFVVEKLFF TGCAGCGTCTTCGTAGTTGAAAAACTGTTTTTT
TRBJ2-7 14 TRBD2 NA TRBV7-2 CASSSLGTRIWQYF TGTGCCAGCAGCTCGCTCGGGACTAGGATATGGCAGTACTTC
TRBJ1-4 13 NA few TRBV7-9 CASSLVTNEKLFF TGTGCCAGCAGCTTAGTCACTAATGAAAAACTGTTTTTT
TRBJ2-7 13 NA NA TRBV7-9 CASIHSGYGEQYF TGTGCCAGCATCCACAGCGGGTATGGGGAGCAGTACTTC
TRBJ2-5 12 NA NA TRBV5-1 CASSLLGETQYF TGCGCCAGCAGCCTACTGGGAGAGACCCAGTACTTC
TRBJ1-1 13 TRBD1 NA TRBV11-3 CASSLGTGTEAFF TGTGCCAGCAGCTTAGGGACAGGCACTGAAGCTTTCTTT
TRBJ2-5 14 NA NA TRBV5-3 CARSVPGRGETQYF TGTGCCAGAAGCGTTCCGGGGAGAGGAGAGACCCAGTACTTC
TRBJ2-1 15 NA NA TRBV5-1 CASSLEPLGNNEQFF TGCGCCAGCAGCTTGGAGCCTTTGGGGAACAATGAGCAGTTCTTC
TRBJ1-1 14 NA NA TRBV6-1 CASSRGQWNTEAFF TGTGCCAGCAGTCGTGGACAGTGGAACACTGAAGCTTTCTTT
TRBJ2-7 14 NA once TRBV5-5 CASSFSDGDYEQYF TGTGCCAGCAGCTTTTCGGACGGAGACTACGAGCAGTACTTC
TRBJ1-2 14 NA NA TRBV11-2 CASSSGSAGYGYTF TGTGCCAGCAGCTCCGGGAGCGCAGGGTATGGCTACACCTTC
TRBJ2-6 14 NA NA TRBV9 CASSLTPGANVLTF TGTGCCAGCAGCCTCACCCCTGGGGCCAACGTCCTGACTTTC
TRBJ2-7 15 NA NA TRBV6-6 CASSYSLGGSYEQYF TGTGCCAGCAGTTACTCTCTGGGCGGATCCTACGAGCAGTACTTC
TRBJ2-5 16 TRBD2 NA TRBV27 CASSSHGTSAQETQYF TGTGCCAGCAGTTCCCACGGAACTAGCGCCCAAGAGACCCAGTACTTC
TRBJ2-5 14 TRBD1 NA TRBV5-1 CASSLGTVQETQYF TGCGCCAGCAGCCTGGGGACAGTCCAAGAGACCCAGTACTTC
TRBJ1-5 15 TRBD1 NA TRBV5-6 CASSFGTGASQPQHF TGTGCCAGCAGCTTCGGAACAGGGGCAAGCCAGCCCCAGCATTTT
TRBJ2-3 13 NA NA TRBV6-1 CASSAQGTDTQYF TGTGCCAGCAGTGCTCAGGGCACAGATACGCAGTATTTT
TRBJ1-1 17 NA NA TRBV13 CASSLSIPGTPNTEAFF TGTGCCAGCAGCTTATCCATCCCCGGGACCCCGAACACTGAAGCTTTCTTT
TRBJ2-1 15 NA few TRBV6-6 CASSYAGGLYNEQFF TGTGCCAGCAGTTACGCCGGGGGCCTCTACAATGAGCAGTTCTTC
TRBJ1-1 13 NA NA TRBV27 CASTRSRNTEAFF TGTGCCAGCACCCGGAGCCGGAACACTGAAGCTTTCTTT
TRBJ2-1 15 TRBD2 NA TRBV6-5 CASSGAGVAYNEQFF TGTGCCAGCTCTGGAGCGGGGGTCGCCTACAATGAGCAGTTCTTC
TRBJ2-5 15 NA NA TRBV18 CASSHKDRSEETQYF TGTGCCAGCTCTCACAAAGACAGGTCCGAAGAGACCCAGTACTTC
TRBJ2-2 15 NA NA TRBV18 CASSERFSNTGELFF TGTGCCAGCTCAGAGAGATTTTCGAACACCGGGGAGCTGTTTTTT
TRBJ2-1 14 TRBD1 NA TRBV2 CASSWGTGDNEQFF TGTGCCAGCAGCTGGGGGACAGGAGACAATGAGCAGTTCTTC
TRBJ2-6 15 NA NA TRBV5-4 CASSSDNSGANVLTF TGTGCCAGCAGCTCAGACAACTCTGGGGCCAACGTCCTGACTTTC
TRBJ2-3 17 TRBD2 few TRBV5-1 CASSLEYGGADTDTQYF TGCGCCAGCAGCTTGGAATACGGGGGGGCTGACACAGATACGCAGTATTTT
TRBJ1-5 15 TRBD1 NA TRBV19 CASTFQGTAWEPQHF TGTGCCAGTACTTTTCAAGGGACAGCCTGGGAGCCCCAGCATTTT
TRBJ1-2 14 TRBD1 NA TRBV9 CASSVAGGTYGYTF TGTGCCAGCAGCGTAGCAGGGGGGACCTATGGCTACACCTTC
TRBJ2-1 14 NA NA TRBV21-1 CATRGLAVYNEQFF TGTGCCACCCGGGGGCTAGCGGTCTACAATGAGCAGTTCTTC
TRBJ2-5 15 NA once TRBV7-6 CASSLAGLLLETQYF TGTGCCAGCAGCTTAGCGGGCCTACTGCTAGAGACCCAGTACTTC
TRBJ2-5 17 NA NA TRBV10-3 CAISEADGGGGRETQYF TGTGCCATCAGTGAGGCCGACGGGGGAGGGGGGAGAGAGACCCAGTACTTC
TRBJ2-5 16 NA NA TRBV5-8 CASSPLTNTHQETQYF TGTGCCAGCAGCCCTCTCACTAACACCCACCAAGAGACCCAGTACTTC
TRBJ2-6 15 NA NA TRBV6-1 CASSEQNSGANVLTF TGTGCCAGCAGTGAACAAAACTCTGGGGCCAACGTCCTGACTTTC
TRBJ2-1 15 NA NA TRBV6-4 CASSDKEGSYNEQFF TGTGCCAGCAGTGATAAAGAGGGCTCCTACAATGAGCAGTTCTTC
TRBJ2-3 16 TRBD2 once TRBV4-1 CASSQAGRGGSDTQYF TGCGCCAGCAGCCAAGCCGGGCGGGGGGGGTCAGATACGCAGTATTTT
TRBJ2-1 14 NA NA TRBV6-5 CASFSSGLRNEQFF TGTGCCAGCTTTTCGAGTGGCCTAAGAAATGAGCAGTTCTTC
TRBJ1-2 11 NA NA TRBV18 CASSPLVGYTF TGTGCCAGCTCACCTCTGGTTGGCTACACCTTC
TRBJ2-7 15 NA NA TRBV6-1 CASSERGDSSYEQYF TGTGCCAGCAGCGAGCGAGGTGACAGCTCCTACGAGCAGTACTTC
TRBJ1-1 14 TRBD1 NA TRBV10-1 CASRRDRVGTEAFF TGCGCCAGCAGAAGGGACAGGGTCGGGACAGAAGCTTTCTTT
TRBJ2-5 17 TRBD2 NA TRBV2 CASSDVSGGGPKETQYF TGTGCCAGCAGTGACGTGAGCGGGGGAGGCCCTAAGGAGACCCAGTACTTC
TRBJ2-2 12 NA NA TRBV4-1 CASSQLPGELFF TGCGCCAGCAGCCAGCTGCCCGGGGAGCTGTTTTTT
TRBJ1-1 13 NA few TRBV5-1 CASSLTANTEAFF TGCGCCAGCAGCTTGACAGCGAACACTGAAGCTTTCTTT
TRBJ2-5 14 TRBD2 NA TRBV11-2 CASSHLAEQETQYF TGTGCCAGCAGCCACCTAGCGGAGCAAGAGACCCAGTACTTC